This T cell receptor beta chain was found in a study of blood T cell repertoires in COVID-19. The junction had 7 bases not matched to a gene; V was cut back by 0 bases and J by 4 bases. In germline, CDR1 is SGHTA, CDR2 FQGNSA. The CDR3 extends over 17 amino acids. Here immunoSEQ multiplex PCR was the method, and the copy in TCRdb shows in-frame clones only, minus some. The repertoire holds about 130,000 clones, about 79% seen once, with approximately 2.9% in the top ten. This clone was detected once. The clonotype was recovered from a woman older than 75 with acute or convalescent COVID-19. Sequenced input: peripheral blood. The chain uses TRBV7-2 and TRBJ2-1; the match to TRBD2 covers 9 bases. The CDR3 DNA sequence: TGTGCCAGCAGCTTAGCCCTGACTAGCGGAGATTACAATGAGCAGTTCTTC. It is translated as CASSLALTSGDYNEQFF.